This TCR beta chain was recovered during a study of cytomegalovirus exposure and HLA in healthy donors. The V gene's germline CDR1 is MNHEY and CDR2 SMNVEV (reference sequence). V dropped 5 bases and J dropped 8 bases, with 22 bases sitting between them. This CDR3 is built from 16 residues. The PCR contained 60 Vbeta and 13 Jbeta primers. Assay used: immunoSEQ multiplex PCR; TCRdb lists only in-frame clones, some missing. The top ten clones hold less than 4% of a sample with roughly 50,000 clones, more than 70% of them seen once. This receptor was identified in a woman in her late teens or twenties in good health and CMV-seronegative. The genes are TRBV27 and TRBJ2-1; possibly TRBD1 for D (6 bases). The sample comprised PBMCs. In DNA form, the CDR3 reads TGTGCCAGCAGTCCACTAACCCAAACAGGGTCCCATGAGCAGTTCTTC. Translated, it gives CASSPLTQTGSHEQFF.